This T cell receptor beta chain was sequenced for a study of cytomegalovirus exposure and HLA in healthy donors. Notes on the study in general: In a later analysis, a genetic analysis reported fewer productive-TCR N-insertions in an Asian-associated ancestry cluster than the cohort average.

CDR1 SGHRS and CDR2 YFSETQ come from the germline V gene. CDR3 size: 18 residues. Primers included in the PCR were 60 Vbeta and 13 Jbeta primers. The repertoire was sequenced with immunoSEQ multiplex PCR; TCRdb's copy has only in-frame clones and lacks some. The sample contains 140,000 to 150,000 clones, approximately 81% of which appear only once. Note on this clone: Its target is not known. A read error may account for a junction end that differs from germline.

What was sequenced was PBMCs. The source is a boy between 2 and 15 years old in good health and CMV-seronegative. The chain joins TRBV5-1 to TRBJ2-6; possibly TRBD1 for D (6 bases). In nucleotides, the CDR3 is TGCGCCAGCAGCTTGGTACAGGGACCAAGCTCTGGGGCCAACGCCCTGACTTTC. Encoded protein: CASSLVQGPSSGANALTF.